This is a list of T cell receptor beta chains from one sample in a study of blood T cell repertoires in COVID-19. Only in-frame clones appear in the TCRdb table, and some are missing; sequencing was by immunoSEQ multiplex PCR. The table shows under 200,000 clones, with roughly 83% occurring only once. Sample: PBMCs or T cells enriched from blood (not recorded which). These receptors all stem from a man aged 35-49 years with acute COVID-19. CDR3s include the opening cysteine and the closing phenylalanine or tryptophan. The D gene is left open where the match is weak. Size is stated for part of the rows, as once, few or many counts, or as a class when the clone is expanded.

CDR3nt: TGTGCCAGCAGTTTTCTTTCCCTAGCGGGAGCAGATACGCAGTATTTT
CDR3aa: CASSFLSLAGADTQYF
v_gene: TRBV27
d_gene: TRBD2
abundance: -
j_gene: TRBJ2-3

CDR3nt: TGTGCCAGTAAGGATACAGGAGTCCCGGTCATGGATGAGCAGTTCTTC
CDR3aa: CASKDTGVPVMDEQFF
v_gene: TRBV19
d_gene: -
abundance: -
j_gene: TRBJ2-1

CDR3nt: TGTGCCAGCAGCTTAGAAGTTTTGAGGGCCGGGGCTTTCTTT
CDR3aa: CASSLEVLRAGAFF
v_gene: TRBV7-2
d_gene: -
abundance: -
j_gene: TRBJ1-1

CDR3nt: TGTGCCTGTACCGGGACTAGCGGGAGGTTCTACAATGAGCAGTTCTTC
CDR3aa: CACTGTSGRFYNEQFF
v_gene: TRBV30
d_gene: TRBD2
abundance: -
j_gene: TRBJ2-1

CDR3nt: TGTGCCAGCAGCACAAGGACAAGTGGAAACACCATATATTTT
CDR3aa: CASSTRTSGNTIYF
v_gene: TRBV5-5
d_gene: -
abundance: few
j_gene: TRBJ1-3

CDR3nt: TGTGCCAGCAGCCTAGCGGGAGGGCGAACCGGGGAGCTGTTTTTT
CDR3aa: CASSLAGGRTGELFF
v_gene: TRBV9
d_gene: TRBD2
abundance: -
j_gene: TRBJ2-2

CDR3nt: TGCGCCAGCAGATCCGGGACTAGCGGGAGCTACGAGCAGTACTTC
CDR3aa: CASRSGTSGSYEQYF
v_gene: TRBV4-1
d_gene: TRBD2
abundance: -
j_gene: TRBJ2-7

CDR3nt: TGTGCCAGCAGTGACAAACTAGCGGGGTCCAATGAGCAGTTCTTC
CDR3aa: CASSDKLAGSNEQFF
v_gene: TRBV6-1
d_gene: TRBD2
abundance: -
j_gene: TRBJ2-1

CDR3nt: TGTGCCAGCAGTCCTTCCTATAATTCACCCCTCCACTTT
CDR3aa: CASSPSYNSPLHF
v_gene: TRBV27
d_gene: -
abundance: -
j_gene: TRBJ1-6

CDR3nt: TGCGCCAGCAGCCCCGAGGGAGAAGGCTACGAGCAGTACTTC
CDR3aa: CASSPEGEGYEQYF
v_gene: TRBV5-1
d_gene: -
abundance: -
j_gene: TRBJ2-7

CDR3nt: TGTGCCAGCAGATCCGCGCTCCTGGGACAGGGCTTTGAAAAACTGTTTTTT
CDR3aa: CASRSALLGQGFEKLFF
v_gene: TRBV28
d_gene: TRBD1
abundance: -
j_gene: TRBJ1-4

CDR3nt: TGTGCCAGCAGCGTAGGGACTAGCGCCTACAATGAGCAGTTCTTC
CDR3aa: CASSVGTSAYNEQFF
v_gene: TRBV9
d_gene: TRBD2
abundance: -
j_gene: TRBJ2-1

CDR3nt: TGTGCCAGCAGCCCCATGCGGGGGGCGCCCACCGGGGAGCTGTTTTTT
CDR3aa: CASSPMRGAPTGELFF
v_gene: TRBV7-6
d_gene: TRBD2
abundance: -
j_gene: TRBJ2-2

CDR3nt: TGTGCCAGCACCACCGAGGACAGGGGCATTATCCAGCCCCAGCATTTT
CDR3aa: CASTTEDRGIIQPQHF
v_gene: TRBV28
d_gene: TRBD1
abundance: -
j_gene: TRBJ1-5

CDR3nt: TGCGCCAGCAGCTTAGTGGCCCAAGGGGGCACCGGGGAGCTGTTTTTT
CDR3aa: CASSLVAQGGTGELFF
v_gene: TRBV5-1
d_gene: -
abundance: -
j_gene: TRBJ2-2

CDR3nt: TGTGCCAGCAGTGACACAGGGGGCGCAGATACGCAGTATTTT
CDR3aa: CASSDTGGADTQYF
v_gene: TRBV25-1
d_gene: TRBD1
abundance: -
j_gene: TRBJ2-3

CDR3nt: TGTGCCAGCAGTCTACACGCTTCCGGGACAGGGGCCCCAAGCTCTGGAAACACCATATATTTT
CDR3aa: CASSLHASGTGAPSSGNTIYF
v_gene: TRBV28
d_gene: TRBD1
abundance: -
j_gene: TRBJ1-3

CDR3nt: TGTGCTAGTGCCCCGACAGGGAGTCTGCCCCAGCATTTT
CDR3aa: CASAPTGSLPQHF
v_gene: TRBV12-5
d_gene: TRBD1
abundance: -
j_gene: TRBJ1-5

CDR3nt: TGCGCCAGCAGCTTAATTCCGAGACAGGCGTCCGATGAGCAGTTCTTC
CDR3aa: CASSLIPRQASDEQFF
v_gene: TRBV5-1
d_gene: -
abundance: -
j_gene: TRBJ2-1

CDR3nt: TGTGCCAGCAGCAGCGGGACTTTGGGTGTTGAGCAGTTCTTC
CDR3aa: CASSSGTLGVEQFF
v_gene: TRBV11-2
d_gene: TRBD2
abundance: -
j_gene: TRBJ2-1

CDR3nt: TGTGCCAGCAGCTCGTTAGCGGGAGTGGCAGATACGCAGTATTTT
CDR3aa: CASSSLAGVADTQYF
v_gene: TRBV5-4
d_gene: TRBD2
abundance: -
j_gene: TRBJ2-3

CDR3nt: TGTGCCAGCAGTTCCCGGACAGGGAGGGACATTCAGTACTTC
CDR3aa: CASSSRTGRDIQYF
v_gene: TRBV28
d_gene: -
abundance: -
j_gene: TRBJ2-4

CDR3nt: TGTGCCAGCAGTTTAGATGCGACAGGGGCGCGAAATCAGCCCCAGCATTTT
CDR3aa: CASSLDATGARNQPQHF
v_gene: TRBV27
d_gene: TRBD1
abundance: -
j_gene: TRBJ1-5

CDR3nt: TGTGCCAGCACCGTAGCGGGAAGCTCCTACAATGAGCAGTTCTTC
CDR3aa: CASTVAGSSYNEQFF
v_gene: TRBV28
d_gene: TRBD2
abundance: once
j_gene: TRBJ2-1

CDR3nt: TGTGCCAGCAGTTACGGGACAGCCCTGGTCGAGCAGTACTTC
CDR3aa: CASSYGTALVEQYF
v_gene: TRBV6-5
d_gene: TRBD1
abundance: -
j_gene: TRBJ2-7

CDR3nt: TGTGCCTGGGCCCCCCCCGGGACAGGGGCTGGCTACACCTTC
CDR3aa: CAWAPPGTGAGYTF
v_gene: TRBV30
d_gene: TRBD1
abundance: -
j_gene: TRBJ1-2

CDR3nt: TGTGCCAGCATGGGAGGCAATCAGCCCCAGCATTTT
CDR3aa: CASMGGNQPQHF
v_gene: TRBV28
d_gene: -
abundance: -
j_gene: TRBJ1-5

CDR3nt: TGTGCCATCAGTGTCGGGACAGGGTCAGACACCATATATTTT
CDR3aa: CAISVGTGSDTIYF
v_gene: TRBV10-3
d_gene: TRBD1
abundance: -
j_gene: TRBJ1-3

CDR3nt: TGTGCCAGCAGCTTAGGAGCGGGGAATTACAATGAGCAGTTCTTC
CDR3aa: CASSLGAGNYNEQFF
v_gene: TRBV11-2
d_gene: TRBD2
abundance: -
j_gene: TRBJ2-1